These 9 T cell receptor beta chains originate from one sample sequenced in a study of blood T cell repertoires in COVID-19. Assay: immunoSEQ multiplex PCR; the TCRdb copy retains only in-frame clones and omits some. The table records under 250,000 clones, around 86% of them present only once. Sequencing was performed on peripheral blood. Every receptor here comes from a man aged 50 or older with COVID-19, enrolled during active disease.

This chain uses TRBV9 with TRBJ2-3; 13 nucleotides line up with TRBD2. CDR3 length equals 16 residues. Per germline, CDR1 SGDLS and CDR2 YYNGEE. With 0 bases clipped from V and 6 bases from J, the junction kept 4 bases outside the gene matches. The CDR3 DNA reads TGTGCCAGCAGCGTAGGGACTAGCGGGGGATGGGATACGCAGTATTTT. Its translation is CASSVGTSGGWDTQYF.

V and J are TRBV2 and TRBJ2-5; 10 bases agree with TRBD1. The CDR3 has 14 residues. Germline trimming cut 11 bases from V and 3 bases from J; bases unmatched to any gene: 9. Germline V lookup: CDR1 SNHLY, CDR2 FYNNEI. In nucleotides, the CDR3 is TGTGCCTCACTCGGACAGGGGGAAAAAGAGACCCAGTACTTC. Its protein is CASLGQGEKETQYF.

J is TRBJ2-7 and V is TRBV30; 9 bases line up with TRBD2. Trimming took 6 bases from V and 4 from J; bases not matched to a gene: 4. CDR3 length: 12 amino acids. In germline, CDR1 is GTSNPN, CDR2 SVGIG (reference sequence). The CDR3 DNA sequence: TGTGCCTGCGGGACTAGCTCTTACGAGCAGTACTTC. Amino acid sequence: CACGTSSYEQYF.

This rearrangement joins TRBV30 to TRBJ2-7; 7 bases are a match to TRBD2. The CDR3 extends over 12 amino acids. V lost 7 bases, J lost 7 bases, and 10 bases stayed unmatched. In germline, CDR1 is GTSNPN, CDR2 SVGIG (reference sequence). DNA of the CDR3: TGTGCCTCCCGCGGGGGAGAGGGTGAGCAGTACTTC. It codes for CASRGGEGEQYF.

The V call is TRBV7-3, the J call TRBJ2-3; 8 bases are a match to TRBD2. This CDR3 region has 14 residues. V trimming: 2 bases; J trimming: 4 bases; junction bases outside the gene matches: 2. Germline loops: CDR1 SGHTA, CDR2 FQGTGA. CDR3 nucleotide sequence: TGTGCCAGCAGCTTATCCGGGGGGGCAGATACGCAGTATTTT. Amino acids: CASSLSGGADTQYF.

The CDR3 DNA is TGTGCCAGCAGCTCGGGTTGGGGGGTAGGGCAGCCCCAGCATTTT. Its translation is CASSSGWGVGQPQHF. The J gene is TRBJ1-5, the V gene TRBV7-2; D perhaps matches TRBD1 (5 bases). This CDR3 is 15 amino acids long. Germline CDR1 SGHTA, CDR2 FQGNSA. V was cut by 4 bases and J by 7 bases, with 17 bases left in between. The full variable domain, with the rest looked up from reference TRBV7-2 and TRBJ1-5, is GAGVSQSPSNKVTEKGKDVELRCDPISGHTALYWYRQSLGQGLEFLIYFQGNSAPDKSGLPSDRFSAERTGGSVSTLTIQRTQQEDSAVYLCASSSGWGVGQPQHFGDGTRLSIL.

CDR3 in amino acids: CASTGNYGYTF. In DNA, the CDR3 is TGTGCCAGCACAGGGAACTATGGCTACACCTTC. J is TRBJ1-2 and V is TRBV28; the D gene is possibly TRBD1 (5 bases). Germline lookup yields CDR1 MDHEN and CDR2 SYDVKM. The CDR3 totals 11 residues. V shed 7 bases and J shed 2 bases, with 5 bases lying between them.

The V and J genes are TRBV5-1 and TRBJ1-1; D possibly corresponds to TRBD1 (5 bases). The CDR3 loop spans 14 amino acids. V was cut by 3 bases and J by 2 bases, with 11 bases left in between. CDR1 is SGHRS, CDR2 YFSETQ, per germline. CDR3 loop: CASSSAGGNTEAFF. CDR3 in DNA: TGCGCCAGCAGCTCGGCGGGGGGAAACACTGAAGCTTTCTTT. Full variable domain (outside the CDR3, taken from reference TRBV5-1 and TRBJ1-1): KAGVTQTPRYLIKTRGQQVTLSCSPISGHRSVSWYQQTPGQGLQFLFEYFSETQRNKGNFPGRFSGRQFSNSRSEMNVSTLELGDSALYLCASSSAGGNTEAFFGQGTRLTVV.

V usage is TRBV5-1 and J usage is TRBJ2-1, with 13 bases lining up with TRBD2. Germline V gene data show CDR1 as SGHRS and CDR2 as YFSETQ. CDR3 size: 14 residues. Unmatched junction bases numbered 7, after V lost 0 bases and J lost 16 bases. The CDR3 nucleotides are TGCGCCAGCAGCTTGGGGACTAGCGGGAGTGTGAGTTTCTTC. Amino acid sequence: CASSLGTSGSVSFF.